This TCR beta chain was captured by sequencing in a study of blood T cells in healthy people across ages. Using a J-beta primer mix together with a sample-barcoded 5' primer, a second PCR was run for about 6 to 11 cycles. Each CDR3 protein is one row after TCRdb ran MiXCR on the 5' RACE reads. Here the sample spans hundreds of thousands of distinct CDR3 sequences, 58% being singletons. Germline CDR1 MGHRA, CDR2 YSYEKL. This CDR3 comprises 15 residues. Trimming took 5 bases from V and 1 from J, leaving 14 bases between them. The chain is built from TRBV4-1 and TRBJ1-1; D not resolved. This TCR derives from a man between 60 and 75 years old in good health. The sample was blood. As DNA, the CDR3 is TGCGCCAGCAGCTCCAGTAAGGAGGGGAACACTGAAGCTTTCTTT. Amino acid sequence: CASSSSKEGNTEAFF.